This TCR beta chain was sequenced in a study of blood T cell repertoires in COVID-19. Study background: Sample material is recorded as cDNA or gDNA derived from T cells, B-cell-depleted T cells, or PBMCs.

Study processing details: Amplification of reference gene primers was used by the study to estimate nucleated cell counts. Method: immunoSEQ multiplex PCR; TCRdb's copy keeps in-frame clones and lacks some. That table furnishes V, J and clone size, whereas the DNA furnished D and trimming. The profile shows 150,000 to 200,000 clones, just over 90% of them singletons. Those enrolled in Seattle joined during active infection and were followed longitudinally afterward. The CDR3 has 14 residues. Deletions cut 3 bases from V and 3 bases from J, with 9 bases between. Germline CDR1 MNHNS, CDR2 SASEGT. The TCR comes from a woman in her sixties with COVID-19, enrolled during active disease. This chain connects TRBV6-1 to TRBJ1-5; D remains ambiguous. Material: peripheral blood. The CDR3 bases are TGTGCCAGCAGTGACACAGTGAACAATCAGCCCCAGCATTTT. Encoded protein: CASSDTVNNQPQHF.